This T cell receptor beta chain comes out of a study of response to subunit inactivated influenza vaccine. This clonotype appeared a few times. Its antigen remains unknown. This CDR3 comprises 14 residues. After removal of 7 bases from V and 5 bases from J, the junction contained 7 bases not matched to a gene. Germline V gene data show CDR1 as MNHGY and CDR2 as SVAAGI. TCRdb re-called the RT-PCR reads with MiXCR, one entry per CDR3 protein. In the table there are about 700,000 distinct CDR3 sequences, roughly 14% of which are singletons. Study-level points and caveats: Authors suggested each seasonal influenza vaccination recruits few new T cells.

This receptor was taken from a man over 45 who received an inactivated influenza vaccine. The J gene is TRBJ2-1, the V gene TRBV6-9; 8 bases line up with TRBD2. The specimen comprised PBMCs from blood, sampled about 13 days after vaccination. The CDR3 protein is CASKSGRSDNEQFF. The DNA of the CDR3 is TGTGCCAGCAAGAGCGGGAGAAGCGACAATGAGCAGTTCTTC.